The 14 T cell receptor beta chains listed next were all sequenced from one sample in a study of shared clonotypes between healthy human individuals. Method: immunoSEQ multiplex PCR; TCRdb's copy keeps in-frame clones and lacks some. The table lists nearly 1,000,000 clones, 76% of them singletons. The sequencing sample was made of memory CD4+ T cells sorted from blood. Subset of the sample: CD45RA-negative fraction. Receptors were obtained from a man aged 18 to 30 in good health.

This rearrangement joins TRBV30 to TRBJ1-6; D is unresolved. The CDR3 contains 15 residues. The V gene's germline CDR1 is GTSNPN and CDR2 SVGIG (reference sequence). The V and J ends lost 2 bases and 3 bases respectively, with 11 bases between them. Here the CDR3 DNA reads TGTGCCTGGAGTAAAGGGCAGAACTATAATTCACCCCTCCACTTT. Translated, it gives CAWSKGQNYNSPLHF.

This chain links TRBV19 with TRBJ1-3, with TRBD1 as a possible D gene (6 bases). V was pared by 7 bases and J by 0 bases, with 19 bases between. The CDR3 spans 17 residues. Germline V gene data show CDR1 as LNHDA and CDR2 as SQIVND (reference sequence). In DNA, the CDR3 is TGTGCCAGTACCCCCCTCGCAGGGGCCGTCTCTGGAAACACCATATATTTT. Its protein is CASTPLAGAVSGNTIYF.

V gene TRBV19 combines with J gene TRBJ1-4, with D maybe TRBD1 (5 bases). V lost 5 bases and J lost 8, with 18 bases in between. CDR3 length: 15 residues. CDR1 is LNHDA and CDR2 is SQIVND in the germline V gene (reference sequence). CDR3 nucleotides: TGTGCCAGTAGTTCTGACAGAACTAGAGGCGAAAAACTGTTTTTT. Its translation is CASSSDRTRGEKLFF.

This clone was detected once. V usage is TRBV7-2 and J usage is TRBJ2-2; D is undetermined. V dropped 5 bases and J dropped 7 bases, with 17 bases sitting between them. Germline assignment: CDR1 SGHTA and CDR2 FQGNSA. The CDR3 extends over 15 amino acids. The CDR3 DNA sequence: TGTGCCAGCAGCCCGCCTGGGCAGGTGCTCGGGGAGCTGTTTTTT. This codes for CASSPPGQVLGELFF.

The chain couples TRBV2 to TRBJ2-2; a possible D gene is TRBD2 (6 bases). Germline V gives CDR1 SNHLY, CDR2 FYNNEI. Between the trimmed V and J ends, which lost 3 bases and 0 bases, there was a span of 17 bases. CDR3 size: 18 residues. CDR3 DNA: TGTGCCAGCAGTGATACTAGCTTAGTAACCGCGAACACCGGGGAGCTGTTTTTT. Its protein product is CASSDTSLVTANTGELFF.

Note on this clone: Other DNA sequences of this sample code for an identical CDR3. The chain uses TRBV6-1 and TRBJ2-2; TRBD2 might be the D (5 bases). V lost 5 bases to trimming and J lost 1 base, with 8 bases between them. CDR1 and CDR2 from the germline V gene are MNHNS and SASEGT. The CDR3 consists of 14 residues. CDR3 bases: TGTGCCAGCAGTAGGACTGGGAACACCGGGGAGCTGTTTTTT. It specifies CASSRTGNTGELFF.

The chain links TRBV10-1 to TRBJ2-3, with TRBD1 matching over 7 bases. Germline values: CDR1 WNHNN, CDR2 SYGVQD (reference sequence). The CDR3 consists of 16 residues. V dropped 4 bases and J dropped 2; count of bases not matched to a gene: 9. The DNA for the CDR3 is TGCGCCAGCAGTGGTTACGACAGGGCCAACACAGATACGCAGTATTTT. It specifies CASSGYDRANTDTQYF.

The rearrangement joins TRBV29-1 to TRBJ2-4; D ambiguous. CDR3 length: 11 amino acids. Trimming stripped 6 bases from V and 9 bases from J, with 12 bases between. CDR1 and CDR2 from the germline V gene are SQVTM and ANQGSEA. The CDR3 nucleotides read TGCAGCGTCCCATCTTTGGGCATTCAGTACTTC. This encodes CSVPSLGIQYF.

The genes are TRBV19 and TRBJ2-1; 11 bases line up with TRBD1. Unmatched junction bases numbered 3, after V lost 5 bases and J lost 6 bases. This CDR3 spans 14 amino acids. Looked up from germline, CDR1 is LNHDA and CDR2 is SQIVND (reference sequence). The CDR3 is CASSLGTGGNEQFF. CDR3 nucleotides: TGTGCCAGTAGTCTAGGGACAGGGGGCAATGAGCAGTTCTTC.

Only a few counts were recorded for this clone. The chain uses TRBV30 and TRBJ1-1, with a weak D call TRBD1 (6 bases). Trimming removed 3 bases at V and 4 bases at J, with 12 bases between. Germline V CDR1 and CDR2: GTSNPN, SVGIG (reference sequence). The CDR3 extends over 13 amino acids. The CDR3 DNA reads TGTGCCTGGAGGACAGACAGGAGCACTGAAGCTTTCTTT. As protein: CAWRTDRSTEAFF.

The J gene is TRBJ2-1, the V gene TRBV7-8, with D perhaps matching TRBD2 (5 bases). The germline gives CDR1 SGHVS, CDR2 FQNEAQ. V dropped 6 bases and J dropped 7 bases, with 19 bases sitting between them. The length of the CDR3 is 15 residues. This CDR3 reads CASRERNMRENEQFF. The CDR3 DNA is TGTGCCAGCAGAGAAAGGAATATGAGGGAAAATGAGCAGTTCTTC.

J is TRBJ1-5 and V is TRBV28, with D tentatively TRBD1 (5 bases). The CDR3 has 14 residues. The V end was cut by 8 bases, the J end by 0 bases, with 11 bases between. Germline V CDR1 and CDR2: MDHEN, SYDVKM. The CDR3 DNA reads as TGTGCCAGCCTCCTAGGGGTTAGCAATCAGCCCCAGCATTTT. Translated: CASLLGVSNQPQHF. The variable domain in full, with the rest retrieved from reference TRBV28 and TRBJ1-5, is DVKVTQSSRYLVKRTGEKVFLECVQDMDHENMFWYRQDPGLGLRLIYFSYDVKMKEKGDIPEGYSVSREKKERFSLILESASTNQTSMYLCASLLGVSNQPQHFGDGTRLSIL.

This clone was detected a few times. The CDR3, as DNA: TGTGCCAGCAGCCGGGGGTACGGGACAATACAAGAGACCCAGTACTTC. It encodes CASSRGYGTIQETQYF. The chain carries TRBV11-2 and TRBJ2-5, with D possibly being TRBD1 or TRBD2 (6 bases each). This CDR3 spans 16 amino acids. Germline CDR1 is SGHAT and CDR2 is FQNNGV. Trimming removed 5 bases from V and 2 bases from J, with 18 bases in between.

This chain joins TRBV5-8 and TRBJ1-2; D is possibly TRBD1 (5 bases). CDR3 length: 17 residues. Germline V CDR1 and CDR2: SGHTS, YDEGEE. Trimming removed 5 bases from V and 1 base from J, with 21 bases in between. CDR3: CASSSGTFLGLNYGYTF. The CDR3 nucleotides are TGTGCCAGCAGTTCCGGGACCTTTCTCGGCCTTAACTATGGCTACACCTTC.